This T cell receptor beta chain was sequenced for a study of blood T cell repertoires in COVID-19. Study details: The origin of the acute and convalescent COVID-19 samples was the United States, Italy and Spain. PBMCs, B-cell-depleted T cells, or T cells provided the cDNA or gDNA that made up the material.

This clone was found once. V shed 6 bases and J shed 3 bases, with 19 bases lying between them. The CDR3 totals 15 residues. Per germline, CDR1 SGHRS and CDR2 YFSETQ. In the original workflow: By means of reference gene primer amplification, nucleated cell counts were estimated. The data were produced by immunoSEQ multiplex PCR, yet TCRdb's version contains in-frame clones alone and is incomplete. That table furnishes V, J and clone size, whereas the DNA furnished D and trimming. The sample has 70,000 or so clones; about 83% are singletons. The gene calls are TRBV5-1 and TRBJ2-7, with TRBD1 as a possible D gene (9 bases). The specimen was peripheral blood. The sequence derives from a woman in her sixties with acute or convalescent COVID-19. CDR3 amino acids: CASTPGGTGIYEQYF. In DNA form, the CDR3 reads TGCGCCAGCACCCCGGGAGGGACAGGGATCTACGAGCAGTACTTC.